This paragraph reports one T cell receptor beta chain. Antigen: not known. The protocol was immunoSEQ multiplex PCR, while the TCRdb copy is restricted to in-frame clones and leaves out a portion. The data contain tens of thousands of clones, more than 65% of them singletons. The data derive from a study of CD8 T cell repertoires and HIV-1 epitope variants. As for the study in general: Each of Twenty-five Gag and Nef epitope peptides stimulated a separate culture. Controls included no peptide, Ebola AY9 epitope, and a CMV, EBV, flu pool. Cultures ran about ten days, with IL-2, IL-7 and IL-15 added on days 3 and 7.

The CDR3 length is 14 residues. Trimming stripped 0 bases from V and 0 bases from J, with 5 bases between. In germline, CDR1 is LGHNA, CDR2 YNFKEQ. The study's findings and limits: Fewer than ten TCR beta clonotypes were antigen-specific, more than 5 apparently recognizing autologous or escape variants.

The rearrangement joins TRBV4-2 to TRBJ2-5; D gene unclear. The receptor was isolated from a male donor with HIV. The sequencing sample was made of uncultured baseline CD8+ T cells from peripheral blood mononuclear cells (PBMCs). In nucleotides, the CDR3 is TGTGCCAGCAGCCAAGATCAGGACCAAGAGACCCAGTACTTC. Translating gives CASSQDQDQETQYF.